This TCR beta chain was sequenced for a study of cytomegalovirus exposure and HLA in healthy donors. Whole-study results and caveats: The majority of CMV-associated TCR beta chains were reported as apparently HLA-restricted in a later analysis.

This clone was seen just once. The antigen remains undetermined. It was with 60 Vbeta and 13 Jbeta primers that the PCR ran. Original methodology: Among the unique TCR beta chains that a later analysis counted, about 81 million in all, 10 million to 11 million were shared. Method: immunoSEQ multiplex PCR; TCRdb's copy keeps in-frame clones and lacks some. V, J and clone size were drawn from that table, and D and trimming were deduced from the DNA. The repertoire includes roughly 150,000 clones, roughly 85% of them detected once, and more than 2% sits in the top ten. This receptor was identified in a woman aged 18-35 years in good health and CMV-seronegative. The sequenced sample was PBMCs.

Here the CDR3 reads CASSFSGGAGTGELFF. DNA for the CDR3: TGTGCCAGCAGTTTTAGCGGGGGGGCAGGCACCGGGGAGCTGTTTTTT. V is TRBV27 and J is TRBJ2-2; 11 bases align to TRBD2. Germline V gene data show CDR1 as MNHEY and CDR2 as SMNVEV (reference sequence). V lost 3 bases and J lost 4; bases outside the gene matches: 4. CDR3 size: 16 residues.